This T cell receptor beta chain was sequenced for a study of T cell clones after liver transplantation (dated by TCRdb to about 2019). With regard to the full study: The samples were obtained from ITN030ST, a randomized trial that attempted immunosuppression withdrawal within 2 years after liver transplantation. Blood samples were collected pre-transplant, pre-randomization before withdrawal, and post-randomization after either complete withdrawal or failed withdrawal. Third party-reactive TCRbeta sequences were also identified from pre-transplant MLRs to serve as an antigen-independent comparator for donor-reactive sequences. Until randomization at 12-24 months post-transplant, subjects were given standard immunosuppression, with no induction therapy. Tolerance was defined as complete withdrawal of immunosuppression for at least one year without a rise in liver enzymes beyond twice the upper limit of normal. Three of the eight recipients were HCV-positive; the others were transplanted for non-autoimmune, non-viral indications. After a pre-transplant mixed lymphocyte reaction, TCRbeta sequencing was used to pinpoint donor-reactive T cell clones, which were subsequently tracked in post-transplant blood. A cohort of 8 liver transplant recipients was studied, of whom 3 were classified as tolerant and 5 as non-tolerant.

High-throughput TCRbeta CDR3 sequencing of frozen genomic DNA was performed by immunoSEQ, with PCR amplification, mapping, bias correction and internal controls included. As for the original processing: Only productive rearrangements were retained, and each unique TCRbeta sequence was defined by its CDR3 nucleotide sequence together with its V and J gene. For a sequence to be called donor-reactive, it needed a frequency of at least 0.01% and at least 5-fold expansion in CFSE-low cells compared with unstimulated pre-transplant cells. Minimum frequency thresholds were set for each subject on the basis of the unstimulated sample with the lowest template count, so that a detection power of at least 90% was ensured. Jensen-Shannon divergence between the top 1000 TCRbeta sequences after and before transplant was used to measure repertoire turnover. Two-sided Fisher's exact tests were used to test for changes in the detection of donor-reactive sequences. In TCRdb, the immuneACCESS table is reduced to in-frame sequences with V and J assigned. These tables do not hold every clone; where another copy was compared, an unresolved V gene accounts for under half, and the others remain unexplained. V and J calls and clone size come straight from that table; D and trimming were deduced from the DNA. Counted in this sample were 8,500 to 10,000 clones; around 73% of them appeared once. The ten largest clonotypes hold about three fifths of the sample.

Unstimulated PBMCs, after thawing, were stained for CD3, CD4 and CD8 and then FACS-sorted into CD3+CD4+ and CD3+CD8+ populations. Each of the 8 studied subjects was randomized to immunosuppression withdrawal. The Qiagen DNeasy Blood and Tissue Kit was used for genomic DNA isolation. Study-level results and caveats: Without allograft tissue specimens, donor-reactive T cells may have migrated into the graft rather than being deleted. In 5 of 8 subjects, regardless of tolerance or HCV status, circulating donor-reactive CD4 TCRbeta sequences dropped significantly post-transplant. Once repertoire turnover was taken into account, donor-reactive detection showed a significant reduction for CD4 in 7 of 8 subjects and for CD8 in 8 of 8. A greater decline was seen for donor-reactive sequences than for third party-reactive sequences, suggesting partial antigen-specific deletion unrelated to withdrawal success. The conclusions were preliminary, being limited by small, heterogeneous patient numbers and by non-standardized post-transplant time points. In two subjects, low numbers of available donor cells limited the measurable donor-reactive repertoire.

Concerning this clone itself: It has no known antigen specificity. No base quality information exists; no much larger clone differs at one position.

From its cysteine to its phenylalanine, the CDR3 spans 15 amino acids. The kept DNA is CDR3 alone, 45 bases in frame from the first base. V was cut back by 0 bases and J by 3 bases, leaving a gap of 10 bases between them. CDR1 and CDR2 are read off the germline V gene as SGHDT and YYEEEE. Sequenced material: CD8+ T cells from blood, taken at the 22-month timepoint. Rearrangement joined TRBV5-6 to TRBJ1-5; perhaps TRBD1 is the D gene, with 5 bases matching. The clonotype originates from a human patient who received a liver transplant. Following transplantation, part of the T cell population may be supplied by the graft donor rather than the patient. In nucleotide form, the sequence is TGTGCCAGCAGCTTGGGGACAAGACACAATCAGCCCCAGCATTTT. Its protein reads: CASSLGTRHNQPQHF.